A few counts support the clone carrying this TCR beta chain. The antigen is unknown. The identical CDR3 is also encoded by other nucleotide sequences in the sample. The study ran its PCR with 60 Vbeta and 13 Jbeta primers. The data were produced by immunoSEQ multiplex PCR, yet TCRdb's version contains in-frame clones alone and is incomplete. The repertoire consists of about 200,000 clones, with 75% to 85% occurring once and the leading ten covering around 0.38%. The data were taken from a study of cytomegalovirus exposure and HLA in healthy donors. Study in general: Of fewer than 450 genotyped donors, about 81% clustered with self-reported Caucasian donors.

Findings of the study overall: With DRB1 most and HLA-C fewest, TCR association rates differed between HLA loci in a later analysis. As a later analysis showed, a missense DCLRE1C variant was linked to trimming of TCR beta V- and J-genes.

The CDR3 spans 14 residues. Losses at the gene ends were 2 bases for V and 2 bases for J; bases not matched to a gene: 2. Germline-derived CDR1 and CDR2 are MNHNY and SVGAGI (reference sequence). This TCR came from a male donor in good health and CMV-seropositive. The rearrangement joins TRBV6-6 to TRBJ2-7; 8 positions agree with TRBD1. Specimen: PBMCs. CDR3 nucleotides: TGTGCCAGCAGTTACGGGACAGGAACCTACGAGCAGTACTTC. Its translation: CASSYGTGTYEQYF.